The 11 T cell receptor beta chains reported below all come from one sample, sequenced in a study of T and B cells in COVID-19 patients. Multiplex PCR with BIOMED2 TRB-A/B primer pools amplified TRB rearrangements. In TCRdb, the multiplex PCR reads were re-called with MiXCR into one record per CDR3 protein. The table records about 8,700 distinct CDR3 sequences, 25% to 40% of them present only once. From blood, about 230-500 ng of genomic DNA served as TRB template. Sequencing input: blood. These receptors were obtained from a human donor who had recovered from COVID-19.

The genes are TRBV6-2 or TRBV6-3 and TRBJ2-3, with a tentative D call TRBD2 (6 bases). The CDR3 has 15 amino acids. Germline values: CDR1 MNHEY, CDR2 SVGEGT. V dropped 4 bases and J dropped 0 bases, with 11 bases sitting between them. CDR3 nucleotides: TGTGCCAGCAGTTTGCGGGGTCCTAGCACAGATACGCAGTATTTT. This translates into CASSLRGPSTDTQYF.

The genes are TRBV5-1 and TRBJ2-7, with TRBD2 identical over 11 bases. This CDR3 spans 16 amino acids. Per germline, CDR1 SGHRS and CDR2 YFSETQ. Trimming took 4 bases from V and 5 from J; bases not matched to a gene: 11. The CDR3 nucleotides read TGCGCCAGCAGCCCCGGGCTAGCGGGGGGCGTCCACGAGCAGTACTTC. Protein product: CASSPGLAGGVHEQYF. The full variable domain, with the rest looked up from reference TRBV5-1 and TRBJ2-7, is KAGVTQTPRYLIKTRGQQVTLSCSPISGHRSVSWYQQTPGQGLQFLFEYFSETQRNKGNFPGRFSGRQFSNSRSEMNVSTLELGDSALYLCASSPGLAGGVHEQYFGPGTRLTVT.

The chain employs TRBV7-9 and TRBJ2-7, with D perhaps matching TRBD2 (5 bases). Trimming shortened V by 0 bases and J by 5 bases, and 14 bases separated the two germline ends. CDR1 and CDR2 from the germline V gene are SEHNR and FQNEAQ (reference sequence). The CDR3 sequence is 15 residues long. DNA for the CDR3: TGTGCCAGCAGCTTAGCGGTGCGGGTTGATGACGAGCAGTACTTC. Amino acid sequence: CASSLAVRVDDEQYF. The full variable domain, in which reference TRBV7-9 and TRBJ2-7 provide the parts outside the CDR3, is DTGVSQNPRHKITKRGQNVTFRCDPISEHNRLYWYRQTLGQGPEFLTYFQNEAQLEKSRLLSDRFSAERPKGSFSTLEIQRTEQGDSAMYLCASSLAVRVDDEQYFGPGTRLTVT.

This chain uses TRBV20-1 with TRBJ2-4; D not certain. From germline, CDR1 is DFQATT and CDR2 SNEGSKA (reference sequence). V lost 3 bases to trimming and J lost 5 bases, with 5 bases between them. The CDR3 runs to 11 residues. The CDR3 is CSASPQNIQYF. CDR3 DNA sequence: TGCAGTGCTAGCCCCCAAAACATTCAGTACTTC.

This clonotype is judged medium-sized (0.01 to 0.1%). The DNA for the CDR3 is TGTGCCAGTACTAGAAGACAGGGGGCGAACACTGAAGCTTTCTTT. Amino acids: CASTRRQGANTEAFF. The chain carries TRBV19 and TRBJ1-1; 10 bases agree with TRBD1. In germline, CDR1 is LNHDA, CDR2 SQIVND (reference sequence). V was clipped by 7 bases and J by 1 base; unmatched bases: 6. The CDR3 spans 15 residues.

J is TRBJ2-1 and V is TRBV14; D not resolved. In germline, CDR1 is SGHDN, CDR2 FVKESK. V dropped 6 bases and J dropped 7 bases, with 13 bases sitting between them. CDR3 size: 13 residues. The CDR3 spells CASSGIGLNEQFF. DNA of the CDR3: TGTGCCAGCAGTGGTATTGGTTTAAATGAGCAGTTCTTC. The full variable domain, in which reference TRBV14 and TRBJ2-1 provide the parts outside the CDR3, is EAGVTQFPSHSVIEKGQTVTLRCDPISGHDNLYWYRRVMGKEIKFLLHFVKESKQDESGMPNNRFLAERTGGTYSTLKVQPAELEDSGVYFCASSGIGLNEQFFGPGTRLTVL.

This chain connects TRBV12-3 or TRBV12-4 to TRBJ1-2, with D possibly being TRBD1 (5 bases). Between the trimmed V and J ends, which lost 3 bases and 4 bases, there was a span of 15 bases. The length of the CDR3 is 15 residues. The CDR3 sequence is CASSFDQGGTYGYTF. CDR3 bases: TGTGCCAGCAGTTTTGATCAGGGAGGGACCTATGGCTACACCTTC.

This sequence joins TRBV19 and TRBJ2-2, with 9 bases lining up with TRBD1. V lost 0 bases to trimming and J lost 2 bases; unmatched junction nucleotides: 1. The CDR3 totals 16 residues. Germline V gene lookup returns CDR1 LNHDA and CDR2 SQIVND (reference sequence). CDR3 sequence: CASSIEGQGNTGELFF. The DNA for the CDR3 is TGTGCCAGTAGTATAGAGGGACAGGGCAACACCGGGGAGCTGTTTTTT.

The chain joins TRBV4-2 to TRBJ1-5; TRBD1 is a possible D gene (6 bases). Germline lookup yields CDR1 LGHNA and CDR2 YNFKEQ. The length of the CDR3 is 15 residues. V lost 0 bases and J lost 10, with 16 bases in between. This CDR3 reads CASSQEGGRGHPQHF. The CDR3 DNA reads TGTGCCAGCAGCCAAGAAGGGGGGCGGGGGCATCCCCAGCATTTT.

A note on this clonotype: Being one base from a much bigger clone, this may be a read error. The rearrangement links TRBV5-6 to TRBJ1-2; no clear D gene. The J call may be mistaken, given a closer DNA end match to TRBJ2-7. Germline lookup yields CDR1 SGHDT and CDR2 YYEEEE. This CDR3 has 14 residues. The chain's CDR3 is CASSLFGPVVEQYF. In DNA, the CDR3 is TGTGCCAGCAGCTTGTTTGGCCCCGTTGTCGAGCAGTACTTC.

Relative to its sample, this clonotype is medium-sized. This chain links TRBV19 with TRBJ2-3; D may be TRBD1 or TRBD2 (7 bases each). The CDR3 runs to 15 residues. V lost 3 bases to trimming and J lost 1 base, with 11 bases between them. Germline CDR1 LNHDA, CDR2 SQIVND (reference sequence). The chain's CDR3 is CASSIRGGGTDTQYF. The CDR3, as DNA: TGTGCCAGTAGTATCAGGGGGGGGGGCACAGATACGCAGTATTTT.